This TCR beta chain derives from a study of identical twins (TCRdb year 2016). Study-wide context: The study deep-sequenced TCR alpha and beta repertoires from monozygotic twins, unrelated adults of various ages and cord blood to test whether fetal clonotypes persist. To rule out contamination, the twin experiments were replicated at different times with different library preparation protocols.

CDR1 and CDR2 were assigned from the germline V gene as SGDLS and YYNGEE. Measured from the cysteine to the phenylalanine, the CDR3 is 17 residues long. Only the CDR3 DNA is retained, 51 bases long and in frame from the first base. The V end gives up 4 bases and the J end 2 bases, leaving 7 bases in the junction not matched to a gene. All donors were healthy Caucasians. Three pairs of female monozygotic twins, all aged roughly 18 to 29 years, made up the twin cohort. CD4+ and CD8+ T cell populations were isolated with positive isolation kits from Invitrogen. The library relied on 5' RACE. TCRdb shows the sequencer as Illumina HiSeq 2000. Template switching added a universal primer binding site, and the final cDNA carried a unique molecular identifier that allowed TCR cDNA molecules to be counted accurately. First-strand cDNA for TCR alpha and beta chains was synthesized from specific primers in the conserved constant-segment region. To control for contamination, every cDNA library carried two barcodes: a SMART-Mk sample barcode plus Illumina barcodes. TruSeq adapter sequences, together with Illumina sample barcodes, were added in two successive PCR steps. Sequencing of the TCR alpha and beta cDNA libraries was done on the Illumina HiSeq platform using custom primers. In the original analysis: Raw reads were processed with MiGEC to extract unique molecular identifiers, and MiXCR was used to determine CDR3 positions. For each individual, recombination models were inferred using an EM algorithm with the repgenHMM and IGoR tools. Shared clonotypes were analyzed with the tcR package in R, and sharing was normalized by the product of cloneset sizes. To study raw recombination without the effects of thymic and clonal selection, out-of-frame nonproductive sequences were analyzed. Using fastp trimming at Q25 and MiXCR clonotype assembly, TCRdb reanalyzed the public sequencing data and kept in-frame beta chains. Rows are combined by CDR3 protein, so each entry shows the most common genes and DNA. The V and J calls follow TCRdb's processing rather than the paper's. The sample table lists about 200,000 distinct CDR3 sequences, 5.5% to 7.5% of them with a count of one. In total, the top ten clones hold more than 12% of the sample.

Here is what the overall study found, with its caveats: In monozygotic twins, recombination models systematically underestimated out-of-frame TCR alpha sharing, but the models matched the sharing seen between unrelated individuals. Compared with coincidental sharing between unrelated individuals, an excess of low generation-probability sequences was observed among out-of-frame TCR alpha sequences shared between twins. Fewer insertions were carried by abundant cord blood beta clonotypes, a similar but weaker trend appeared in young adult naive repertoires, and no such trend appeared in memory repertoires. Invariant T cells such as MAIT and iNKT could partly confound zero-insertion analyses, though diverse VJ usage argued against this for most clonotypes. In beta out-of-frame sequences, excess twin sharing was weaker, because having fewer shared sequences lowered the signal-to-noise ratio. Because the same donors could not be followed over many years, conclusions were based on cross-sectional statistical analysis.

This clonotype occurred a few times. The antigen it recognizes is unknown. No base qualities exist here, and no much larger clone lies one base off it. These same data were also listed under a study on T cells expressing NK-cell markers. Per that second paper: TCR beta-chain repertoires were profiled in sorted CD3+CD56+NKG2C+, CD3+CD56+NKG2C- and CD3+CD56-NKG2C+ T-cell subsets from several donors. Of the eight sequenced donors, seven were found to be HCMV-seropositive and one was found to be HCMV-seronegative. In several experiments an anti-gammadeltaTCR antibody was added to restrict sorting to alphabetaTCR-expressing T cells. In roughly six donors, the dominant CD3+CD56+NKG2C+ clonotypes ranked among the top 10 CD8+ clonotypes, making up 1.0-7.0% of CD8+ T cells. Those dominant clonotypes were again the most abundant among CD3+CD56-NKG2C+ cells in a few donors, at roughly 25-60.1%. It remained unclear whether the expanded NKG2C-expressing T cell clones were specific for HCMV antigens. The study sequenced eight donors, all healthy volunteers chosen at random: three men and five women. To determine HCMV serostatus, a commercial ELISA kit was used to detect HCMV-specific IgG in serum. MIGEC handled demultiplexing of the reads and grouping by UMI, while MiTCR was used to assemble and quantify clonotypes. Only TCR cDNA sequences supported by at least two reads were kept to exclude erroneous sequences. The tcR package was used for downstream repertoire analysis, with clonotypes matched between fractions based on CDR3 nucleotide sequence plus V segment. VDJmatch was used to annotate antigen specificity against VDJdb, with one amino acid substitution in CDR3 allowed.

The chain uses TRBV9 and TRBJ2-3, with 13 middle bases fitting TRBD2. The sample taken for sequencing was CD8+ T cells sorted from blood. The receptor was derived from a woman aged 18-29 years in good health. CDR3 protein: CASSLTSGGAPTDTQYF. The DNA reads TGTGCCAGCAGCCTTACTAGCGGGGGGGCGCCCACAGATACGCAGTATTTT.